This TCR beta chain originates from a study of PD-1 blockade in classical Hodgkin lymphoma. The V end was cut by 4 bases, the J end by 7 bases, with 21 bases between. Germline V gene lookup returns CDR1 SGHRS and CDR2 YFSETQ. This CDR3 is 15 amino acids long. The time point was: cycle 4 day 1 (C4D1), after around six weeks of nivolumab. Relapses following autologous stem cell transplantation were seen in all patients, with brentuximab vedotin exposure varying. The assay was immunoSEQ multiplex PCR, and TCRdb's table has in-frame clones only and misses some. The sample consists of 90,000 or so clones, about three quarters of them appearing once.

V is TRBV5-1 and J is TRBJ2-7; a possible D gene is TRBD1 (5 bases). The source is a human donor with classical Hodgkin lymphoma. Specimen: peripheral blood mononuclear cells (PBMCs), collected before the fourth cycle of nivolumab. CDR3 sequence reads: CASSAGQPHSGEQYF. The CDR3 DNA reads TGCGCCAGCAGCGCCGGACAACCCCACTCTGGGGAGCAGTACTTC. The full variable domain, with the rest looked up from reference TRBV5-1 and TRBJ2-7, is KAGVTQTPRYLIKTRGQQVTLSCSPISGHRSVSWYQQTPGQGLQFLFEYFSETQRNKGNFPGRFSGRQFSNSRSEMNVSTLELGDSALYLCASSAGQPHSGEQYFGPGTRLTVT.